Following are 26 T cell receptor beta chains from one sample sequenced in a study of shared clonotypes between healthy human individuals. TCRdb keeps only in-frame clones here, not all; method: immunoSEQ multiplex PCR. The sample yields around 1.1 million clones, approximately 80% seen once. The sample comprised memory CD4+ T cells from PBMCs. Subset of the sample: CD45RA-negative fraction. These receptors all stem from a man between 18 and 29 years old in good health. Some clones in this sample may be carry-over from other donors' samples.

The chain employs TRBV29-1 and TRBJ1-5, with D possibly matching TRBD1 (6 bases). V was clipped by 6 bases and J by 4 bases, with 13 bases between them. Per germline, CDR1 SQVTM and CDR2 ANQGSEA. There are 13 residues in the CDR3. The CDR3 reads CSVAGTLNQPQHF. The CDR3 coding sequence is TGCAGCGTAGCCGGGACACTAAATCAGCCCCAGCATTTT.

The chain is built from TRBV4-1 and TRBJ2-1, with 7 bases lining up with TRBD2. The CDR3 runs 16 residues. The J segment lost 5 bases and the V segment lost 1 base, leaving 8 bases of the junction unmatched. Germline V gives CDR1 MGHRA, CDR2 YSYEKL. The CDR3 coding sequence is TGCGCCAGCAGCCAAGGGACCGGGAGGTACGACAATGAGCAGTTCTTC. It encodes CASSQGTGRYDNEQFF.

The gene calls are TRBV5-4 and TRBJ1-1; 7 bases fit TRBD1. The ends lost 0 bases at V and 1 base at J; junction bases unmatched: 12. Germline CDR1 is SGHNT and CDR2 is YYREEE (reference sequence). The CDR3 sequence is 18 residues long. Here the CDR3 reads CASSLGGLNRGRNTEAFF. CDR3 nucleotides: TGTGCCAGCAGCTTGGGGGGGTTGAACAGGGGCCGGAACACTGAAGCTTTCTTT.

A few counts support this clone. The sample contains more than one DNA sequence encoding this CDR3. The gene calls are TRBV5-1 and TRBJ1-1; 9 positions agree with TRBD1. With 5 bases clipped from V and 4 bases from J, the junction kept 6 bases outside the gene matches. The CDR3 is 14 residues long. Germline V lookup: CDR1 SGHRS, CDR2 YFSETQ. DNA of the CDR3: TGCGCCAGCAGACGGACAGGGGATAGCACTGAAGCTTTCTTT. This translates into CASRRTGDSTEAFF. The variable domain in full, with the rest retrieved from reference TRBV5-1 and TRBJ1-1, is KAGVTQTPRYLIKTRGQQVTLSCSPISGHRSVSWYQQTPGQGLQFLFEYFSETQRNKGNFPGRFSGRQFSNSRSEMNVSTLELGDSALYLCASRRTGDSTEAFFGQGTRLTVV.

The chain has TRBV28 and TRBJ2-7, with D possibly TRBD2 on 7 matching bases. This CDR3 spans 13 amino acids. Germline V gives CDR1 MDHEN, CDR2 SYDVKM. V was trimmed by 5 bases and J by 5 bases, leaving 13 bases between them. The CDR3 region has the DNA TGTGCCAGCAGTGACACAGGGAGGGACGAGCAGTACTTC. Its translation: CASSDTGRDEQYF. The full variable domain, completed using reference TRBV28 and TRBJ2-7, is DVKVTQSSRYLVKRTGEKVFLECVQDMDHENMFWYRQDPGLGLRLIYFSYDVKMKEKGDIPEGYSVSREKKERFSLILESASTNQTSMYLCASSDTGRDEQYFGPGTRLTVT.

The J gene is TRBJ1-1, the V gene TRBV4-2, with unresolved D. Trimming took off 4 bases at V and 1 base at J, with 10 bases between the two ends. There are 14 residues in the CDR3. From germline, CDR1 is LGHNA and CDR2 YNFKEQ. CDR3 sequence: CASSLGPGNTEAFF. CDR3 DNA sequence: TGTGCCAGCAGCCTGGGCCCGGGGAACACTGAAGCTTTCTTT.

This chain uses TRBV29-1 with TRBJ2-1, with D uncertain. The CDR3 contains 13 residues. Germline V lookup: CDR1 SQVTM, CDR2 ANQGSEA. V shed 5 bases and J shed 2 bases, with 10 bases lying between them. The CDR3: CSVSRTAYNEQFF. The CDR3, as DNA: TGCAGCGTTTCTAGGACGGCCTACAATGAGCAGTTCTTC.

The CDR3 DNA follows: TGCGCCAGCACGTTACAGGGAGGAATCCAGTACTTC. This gives the protein CASTLQGGIQYF. The chain combines TRBV5-1 with TRBJ2-4; D could derive from TRBD1 or TRBD2 (6 bases each). Germline V gene data show CDR1 as SGHRS and CDR2 as YFSETQ. CDR3 length equals 12 residues. Between the trimmed V and J ends, which lost 6 bases and 13 bases, there was a span of 17 bases.

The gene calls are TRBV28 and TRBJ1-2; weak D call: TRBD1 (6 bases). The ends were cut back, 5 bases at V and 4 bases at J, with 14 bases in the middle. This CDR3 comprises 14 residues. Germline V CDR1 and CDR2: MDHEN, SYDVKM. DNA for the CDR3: TGTGCCAGCAGTATAGGGGGAGACCGCTATGGCTACACCTTC. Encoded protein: CASSIGGDRYGYTF.

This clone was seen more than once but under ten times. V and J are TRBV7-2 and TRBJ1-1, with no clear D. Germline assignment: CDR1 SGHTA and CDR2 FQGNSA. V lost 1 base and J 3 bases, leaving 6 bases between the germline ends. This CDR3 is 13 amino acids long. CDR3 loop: CASSLGHYTEAFF. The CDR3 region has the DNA TGTGCCAGCAGCTTAGGACACTACACTGAAGCTTTCTTT.

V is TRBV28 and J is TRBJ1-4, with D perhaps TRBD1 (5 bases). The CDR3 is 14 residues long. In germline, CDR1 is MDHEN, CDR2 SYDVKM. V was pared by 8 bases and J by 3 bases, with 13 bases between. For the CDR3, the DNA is TGTGCCAGCGGGGAGGGGCTCTCTAATGAAAAACTGTTTTTT. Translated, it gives CASGEGLSNEKLFF.

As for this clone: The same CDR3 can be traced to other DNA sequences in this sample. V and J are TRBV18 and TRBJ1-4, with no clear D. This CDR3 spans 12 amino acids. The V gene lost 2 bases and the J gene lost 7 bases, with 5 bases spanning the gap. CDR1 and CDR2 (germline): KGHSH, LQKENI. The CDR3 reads CASSPSREKLFF. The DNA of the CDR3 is TGTGCCAGCTCACCAAGTCGTGAAAAACTGTTTTTT. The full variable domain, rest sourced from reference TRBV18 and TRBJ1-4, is NAGVMQNPRHLVRRRGQEARLRCSPMKGHSHVYWYRQLPEEGLKFMVYLQKENIIDESGMPKERFSAEFPKEGPSILRIQQVVRGDSAAYFCASSPSREKLFFGSGTQLSVL.

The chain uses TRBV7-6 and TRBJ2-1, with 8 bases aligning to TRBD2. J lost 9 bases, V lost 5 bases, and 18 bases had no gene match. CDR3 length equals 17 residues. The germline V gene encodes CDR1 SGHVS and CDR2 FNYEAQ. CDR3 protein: CASSIARSGRGLGEQFF. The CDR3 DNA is TGTGCCAGCAGCATTGCTCGATCCGGGAGGGGGTTGGGTGAGCAGTTCTTC.

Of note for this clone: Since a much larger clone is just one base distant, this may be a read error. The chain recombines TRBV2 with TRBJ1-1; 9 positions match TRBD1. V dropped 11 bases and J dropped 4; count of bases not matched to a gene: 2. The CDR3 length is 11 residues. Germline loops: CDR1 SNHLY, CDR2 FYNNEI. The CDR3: CAGQGSTEAFF. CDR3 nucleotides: TGTGCCGGACAGGGGAGCACTGAAGCTTTCTTT.

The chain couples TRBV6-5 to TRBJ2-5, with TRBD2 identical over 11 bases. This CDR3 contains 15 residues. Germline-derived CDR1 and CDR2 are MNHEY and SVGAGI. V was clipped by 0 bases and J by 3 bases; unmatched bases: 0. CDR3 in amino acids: CASSYSGLAEETQYF. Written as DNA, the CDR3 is TGTGCCAGCAGTTACTCGGGACTAGCGGAAGAGACCCAGTACTTC.

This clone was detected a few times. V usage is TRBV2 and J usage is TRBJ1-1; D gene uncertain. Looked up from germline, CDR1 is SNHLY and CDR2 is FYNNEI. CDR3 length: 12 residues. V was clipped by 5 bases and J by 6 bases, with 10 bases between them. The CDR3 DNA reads TGTGCCAGCAGTTCTGACTGGCCTGAAGCTTTCTTT. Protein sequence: CASSSDWPEAFF.

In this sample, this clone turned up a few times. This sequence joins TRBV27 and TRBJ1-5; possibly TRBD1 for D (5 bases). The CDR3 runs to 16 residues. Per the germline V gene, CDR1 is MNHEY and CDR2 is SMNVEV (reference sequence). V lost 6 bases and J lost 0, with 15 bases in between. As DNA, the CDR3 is TGTGCCAGCAGAAGGACGGGACGGTATAGCAATCAGCCCCAGCATTTT. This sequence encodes CASRRTGRYSNQPQHF.

The CDR3 region is CASSMGGSSYEQYF. DNA for the CDR3: TGTGCCAGTAGTATGGGGGGGAGCTCCTACGAGCAGTACTTC. The V and J genes are TRBV19 and TRBJ2-7; TRBD2 aligns across 7 bases. This CDR3 comprises 14 residues. J lost 0 bases, V lost 3 bases, and 2 bases had no gene match. CDR1 is LNHDA, CDR2 SQIVND, per germline (reference sequence). Combining the CDR3 with reference TRBV19 and TRBJ2-7 gives the whole variable domain DGGITQSPKYLFRKEGQNVTLSCEQNLNHDAMYWYRQDPGQGLRLIYYSQIVNDFQKGDIAEGYSVSREKKESFPLTVTSAQKNPTAFYLCASSMGGSSYEQYFGPGTRLTVT.

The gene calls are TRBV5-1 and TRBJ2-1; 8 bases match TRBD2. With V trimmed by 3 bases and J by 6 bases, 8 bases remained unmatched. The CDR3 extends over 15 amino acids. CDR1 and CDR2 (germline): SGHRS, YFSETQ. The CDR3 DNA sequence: TGCGCCAGCAGCTCTCTACCGGGAGGGGCCAATGAGCAGTTCTTC. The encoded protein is CASSSLPGGANEQFF.

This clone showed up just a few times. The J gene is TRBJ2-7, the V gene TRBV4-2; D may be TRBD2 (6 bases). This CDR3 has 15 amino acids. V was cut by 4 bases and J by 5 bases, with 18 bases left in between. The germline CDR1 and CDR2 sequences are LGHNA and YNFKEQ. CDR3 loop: CASSRSDSGGHEQYF. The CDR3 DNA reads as TGTGCCAGCAGCCGAAGTGATAGCGGTGGTCACGAGCAGTACTTC.

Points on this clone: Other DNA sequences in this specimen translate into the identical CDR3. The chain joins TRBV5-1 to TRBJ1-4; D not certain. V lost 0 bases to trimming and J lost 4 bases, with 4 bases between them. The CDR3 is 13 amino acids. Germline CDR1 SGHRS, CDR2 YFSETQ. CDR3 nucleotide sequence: TGCGCCAGCAGCTTGGGCGATAATGAAAAACTGTTTTTT. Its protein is CASSLGDNEKLFF.

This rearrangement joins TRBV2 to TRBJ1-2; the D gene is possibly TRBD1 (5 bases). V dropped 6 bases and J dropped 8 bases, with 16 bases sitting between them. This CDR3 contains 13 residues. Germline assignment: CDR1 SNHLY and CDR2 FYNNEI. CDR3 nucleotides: TGTGCCAGCAGCGTTTTACGACAGCAAGGCTACACCTTC. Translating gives CASSVLRQQGYTF.

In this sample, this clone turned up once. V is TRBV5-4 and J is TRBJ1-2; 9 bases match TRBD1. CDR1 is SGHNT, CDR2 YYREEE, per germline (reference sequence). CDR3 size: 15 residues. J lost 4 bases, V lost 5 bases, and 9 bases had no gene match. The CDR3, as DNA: TGTGCCAGCAGGTTAACAGGGGGCGCTCGCTATGGCTACACCTTC. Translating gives CASRLTGGARYGYTF.

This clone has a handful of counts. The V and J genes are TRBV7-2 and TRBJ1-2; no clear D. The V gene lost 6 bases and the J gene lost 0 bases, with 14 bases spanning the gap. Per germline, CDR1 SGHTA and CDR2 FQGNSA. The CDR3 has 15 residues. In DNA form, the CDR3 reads TGTGCCAGCAGAGCTGTGGGGTTAGCTAACTATGGCTACACCTTC. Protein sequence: CASRAVGLANYGYTF.

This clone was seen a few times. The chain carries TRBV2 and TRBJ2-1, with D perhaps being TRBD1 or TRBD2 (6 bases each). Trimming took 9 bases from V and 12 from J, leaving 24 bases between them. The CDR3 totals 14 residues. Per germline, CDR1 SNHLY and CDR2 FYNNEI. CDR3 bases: TGTGCCAGGGCTGGGACGGGGCCCGAGGGGGGGCAGTTCTTC. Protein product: CARAGTGPEGGQFF.

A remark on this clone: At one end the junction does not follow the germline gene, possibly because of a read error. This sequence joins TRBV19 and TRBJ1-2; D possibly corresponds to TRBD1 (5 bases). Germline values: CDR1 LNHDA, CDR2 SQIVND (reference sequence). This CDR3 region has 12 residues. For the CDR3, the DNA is TGTGCCAGTAGTGGGCAGGGTATTGCCACCACTTTC. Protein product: CASSGQGIATTF. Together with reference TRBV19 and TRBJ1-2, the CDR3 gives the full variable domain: DGGITQSPKYLFRKEGQNVTLSCEQNLNHDAMYWYRQDPGQGLRLIYYSQIVNDFQKGDIAEGYSVSREKKESFPLTVTSAQKNPTAFYLCASSGQGIATTFGSGTRLTVV.